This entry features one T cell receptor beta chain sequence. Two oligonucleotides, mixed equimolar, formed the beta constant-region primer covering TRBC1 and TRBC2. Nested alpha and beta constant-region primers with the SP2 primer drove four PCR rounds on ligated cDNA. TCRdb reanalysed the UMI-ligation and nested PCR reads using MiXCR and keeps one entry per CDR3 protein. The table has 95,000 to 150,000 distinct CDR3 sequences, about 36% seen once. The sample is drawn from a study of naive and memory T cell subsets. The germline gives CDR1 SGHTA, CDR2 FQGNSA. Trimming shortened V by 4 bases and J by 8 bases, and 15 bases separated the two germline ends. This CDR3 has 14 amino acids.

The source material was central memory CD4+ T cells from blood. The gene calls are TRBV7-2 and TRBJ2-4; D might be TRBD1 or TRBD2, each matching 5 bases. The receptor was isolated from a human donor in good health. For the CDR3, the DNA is TGTGCCAGCAGCTCTCAAGGGACCGCGGACATTCAGTACTTC. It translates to CASSSQGTADIQYF.